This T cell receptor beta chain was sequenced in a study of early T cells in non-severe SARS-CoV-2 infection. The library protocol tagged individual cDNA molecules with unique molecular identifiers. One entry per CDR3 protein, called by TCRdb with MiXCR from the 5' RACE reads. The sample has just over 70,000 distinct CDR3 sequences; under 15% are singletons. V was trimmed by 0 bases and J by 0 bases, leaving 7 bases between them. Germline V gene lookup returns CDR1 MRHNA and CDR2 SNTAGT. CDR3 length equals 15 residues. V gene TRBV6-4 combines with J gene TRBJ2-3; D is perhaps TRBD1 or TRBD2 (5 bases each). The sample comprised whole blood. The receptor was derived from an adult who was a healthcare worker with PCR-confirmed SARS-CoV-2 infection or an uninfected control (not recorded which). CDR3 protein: CASSDSGDSTDTQYF. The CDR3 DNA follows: TGTGCCAGCAGTGACTCGGGGGATAGCACAGATACGCAGTATTTT.